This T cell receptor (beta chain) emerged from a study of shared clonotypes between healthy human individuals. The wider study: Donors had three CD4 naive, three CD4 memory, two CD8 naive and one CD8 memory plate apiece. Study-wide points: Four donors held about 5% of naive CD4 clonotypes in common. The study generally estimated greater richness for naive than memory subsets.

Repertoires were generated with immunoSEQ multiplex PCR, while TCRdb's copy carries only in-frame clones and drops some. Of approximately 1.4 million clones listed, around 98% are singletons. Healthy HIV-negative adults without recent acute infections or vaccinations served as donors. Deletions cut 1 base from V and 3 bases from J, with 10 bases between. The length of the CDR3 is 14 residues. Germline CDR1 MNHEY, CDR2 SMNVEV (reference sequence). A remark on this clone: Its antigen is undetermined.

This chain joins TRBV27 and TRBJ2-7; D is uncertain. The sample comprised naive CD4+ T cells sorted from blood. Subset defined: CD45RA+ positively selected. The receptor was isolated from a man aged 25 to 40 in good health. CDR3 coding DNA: TGTGCCAGCAGTTTATTAGGCCTCGACTACGAGCAGTACTTC. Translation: CASSLLGLDYEQYF.